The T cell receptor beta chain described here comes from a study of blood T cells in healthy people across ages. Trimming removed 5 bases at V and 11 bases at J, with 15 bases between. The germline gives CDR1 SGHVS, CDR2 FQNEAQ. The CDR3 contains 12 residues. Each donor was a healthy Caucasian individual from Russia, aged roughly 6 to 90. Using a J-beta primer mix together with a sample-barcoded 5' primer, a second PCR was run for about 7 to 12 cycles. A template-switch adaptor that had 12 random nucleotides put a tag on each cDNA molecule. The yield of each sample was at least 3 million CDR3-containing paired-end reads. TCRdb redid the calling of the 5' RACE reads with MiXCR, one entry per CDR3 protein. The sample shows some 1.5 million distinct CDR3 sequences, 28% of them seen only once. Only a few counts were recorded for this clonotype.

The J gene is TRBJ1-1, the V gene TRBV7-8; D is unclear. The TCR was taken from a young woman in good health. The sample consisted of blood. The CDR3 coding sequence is TGTGCCAGCAGCCCCCCCTCGTCGGACGCTTTCTTT. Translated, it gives CASSPPSSDAFF.